This T cell receptor (beta chain) was documented in a study of T cell changes during pregnancy in multiple sclerosis. Germline trimming cut 5 bases from V and 7 bases from J; bases unmatched to any gene: 4. Germline V gene sequence: CDR1 SEHNR, CDR2 FQNEAQ (reference sequence). This CDR3 comprises 14 residues. This table comes from immunoSEQ multiplex PCR, and its TCRdb copy is limited to in-frame clones, with some not included. Of approximately 100,000 clones in the sample, roughly 89% were seen once. The receptor's source is a female donor with multiple sclerosis, enrolled in a pregnancy study. The gene calls are TRBV7-9 and TRBJ1-4, with TRBD1 identical over 10 bases. This material consisted of peripheral blood, taken before pregnancy. The CDR3 coding sequence is TGTGCCAGCAGCGTCGGACAGGGGGGTGAAAAACTGTTTTTT. As protein: CASSVGQGGEKLFF.